This paragraph covers one T cell receptor (beta chain) sequence. Its antigen remains unknown. Replicate PCRs for sorted subsets used approximately 190 ng DNA; this equaled 25,000 to 30,000 T cell genomes. Profiled with immunoSEQ multiplex PCR; TCRdb holds only in-frame clones, not every one. The sample records about 2 million clones, about 95% being singletons. Naive CD8 cells lacked CD45RO and underwent positive selection for CCR7, leaving out terminally differentiated effector memory CD45RA+ cells. This specimen comes from a study of shared clonotypes between healthy human individuals. General study findings and limits: When naive CD4 clonotypes were compared across several donors, roughly 4.9% were shared. Rarefaction demonstrated incomplete sorted-subset sequencing despite large depth. Investigators expected sequencing depth to affect clonotype sharing among donors.

Germline V CDR1 and CDR2: SEHNR, FQNEAQ (reference sequence). CDR3 length: 12 residues. Trimming removed 5 bases from V and 2 bases from J, with 6 bases in between. This receptor was identified in a man younger than 30 in good health. The source material was naive CD8+ T cells sorted from blood. The V and J genes are TRBV7-9 and TRBJ1-2, with D unclear. The CDR3 here is CASSPVNYGYTF. As DNA, the CDR3 is TGTGCCAGCAGCCCTGTCAACTATGGCTACACCTTC.